One T cell receptor (beta chain) is described in this entry. This entry comes from a study of T-cell memory formation after mild COVID-19. One entry per CDR3 protein results from TCRdb running MiXCR on the 5' RACE reads. This sample carries 250,000 to 300,000 distinct CDR3 sequences, 15% to 20% of them seen once, and the ten largest clones take roughly 24%. Sequenced: PBMCs or a T cell subset sorted from them (not recorded which). This TCR was recovered from a man between 18 and 35 years old who had mild COVID-19 (a few samples of this study predate the infection). Cell type and time point are not known.

CDR3 nucleotides: TGTGCCAGCAGTTATTCGAGGGCCCGCGGAAACACCATATATTTT. Translating gives CASSYSRARGNTIYF. V usage is TRBV6-5 and J usage is TRBJ1-3; D uncertain. V shed 3 bases and J shed 4 bases, with 13 bases lying between them. Germline loops: CDR1 MNHEY, CDR2 SVGAGI. The CDR3 has 15 amino acids.